The clone carrying this T cell receptor (beta chain) appeared many times. The antigen is not known. This record belongs to a study of CD8+CD57+ T cells in acquired aplastic anemia. Germline assignment: CDR1 LNHDA and CDR2 SQIVND (reference sequence). Trimming took off 6 bases at V and 6 bases at J, with 16 bases between the two ends. This CDR3 spans 14 amino acids. Before being chosen for sequencing, patients had shown CD8+CD57+ cell expansion by flow cytometry. Patients, without exception, had severe acquired aplastic anemia. Profiles of TCR beta VDJ and CDR3 were generated from a genomic DNA template. MiXCR, run by TCRdb on the reads, gives a single entry per CDR3 protein. This table has around 200,000 distinct CDR3 sequences, approximately 65% appearing once. The study, taken as a whole, reports: Shared by patients and controls, 25 to 30 CD8+ CDR3s were abundant in patients. Patients and controls were not found to differ significantly in CD8+ Simpson's diversity.

This chain connects TRBV19 to TRBJ2-3; the D gene could be TRBD1 or TRBD2 (6 bases each). This TCR was sampled from a human donor with aplastic anemia. Material for sequencing was sorted CD4+, CD8+, or CD8+CD57+ T cells (not recorded which) from PBMCs. Here the CDR3 reads CASSHLGGTDTQYF. In nucleotides, the CDR3 is TGTGCCAGTAGCCACCTAGGGGGGACGGATACGCAGTATTTT.